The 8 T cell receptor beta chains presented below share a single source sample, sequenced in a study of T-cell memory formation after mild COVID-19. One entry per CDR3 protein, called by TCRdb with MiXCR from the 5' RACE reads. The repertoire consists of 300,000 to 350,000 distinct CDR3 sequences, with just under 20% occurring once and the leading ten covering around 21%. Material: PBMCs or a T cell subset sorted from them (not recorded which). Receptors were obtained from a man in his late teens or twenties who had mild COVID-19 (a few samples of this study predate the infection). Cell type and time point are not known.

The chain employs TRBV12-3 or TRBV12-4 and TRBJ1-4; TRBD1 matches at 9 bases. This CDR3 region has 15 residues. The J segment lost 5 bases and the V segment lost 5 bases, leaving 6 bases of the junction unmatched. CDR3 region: CASSPPTGGNEKLFF. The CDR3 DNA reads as TGTGCCAGCAGTCCGCCGACAGGGGGAAATGAAAAACTGTTTTTT.

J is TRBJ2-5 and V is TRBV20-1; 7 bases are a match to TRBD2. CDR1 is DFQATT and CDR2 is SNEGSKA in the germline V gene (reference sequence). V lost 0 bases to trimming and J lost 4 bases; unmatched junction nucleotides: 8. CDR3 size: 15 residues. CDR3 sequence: CSARDPLRGRETQYF. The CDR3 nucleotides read TGCAGTGCTAGAGACCCTCTGCGGGGGAGAGAGACCCAGTACTTC.

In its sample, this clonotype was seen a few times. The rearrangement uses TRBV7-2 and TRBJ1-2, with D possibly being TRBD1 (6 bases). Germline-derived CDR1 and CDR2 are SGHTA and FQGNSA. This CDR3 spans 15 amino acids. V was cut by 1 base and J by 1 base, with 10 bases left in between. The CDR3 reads CASSLEGRGNYGYTF. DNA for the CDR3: TGTGCCAGCAGCTTAGAGGGCAGGGGTAACTATGGCTACACCTTC.

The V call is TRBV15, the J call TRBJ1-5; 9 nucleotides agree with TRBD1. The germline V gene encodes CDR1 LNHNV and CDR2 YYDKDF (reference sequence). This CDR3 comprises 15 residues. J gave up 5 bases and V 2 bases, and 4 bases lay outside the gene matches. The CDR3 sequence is CATSRQGQGYQPQHF. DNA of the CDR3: TGTGCCACCAGCAGACAAGGACAGGGGTATCAGCCCCAGCATTTT.

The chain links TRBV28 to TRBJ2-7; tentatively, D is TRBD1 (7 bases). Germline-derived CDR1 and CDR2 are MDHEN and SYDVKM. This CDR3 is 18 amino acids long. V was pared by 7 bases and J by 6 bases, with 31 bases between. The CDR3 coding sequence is TGTGCCAGCACCCCTGGAGGGTGGGACAGCGCTCTCAAGGGCGAGCAGTACGTC. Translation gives CASTPGGWDSALKGEQYV.

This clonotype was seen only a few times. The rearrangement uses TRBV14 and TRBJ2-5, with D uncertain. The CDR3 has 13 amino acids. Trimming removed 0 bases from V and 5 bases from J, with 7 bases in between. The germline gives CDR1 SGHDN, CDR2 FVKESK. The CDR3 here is CASSQELLETQYF. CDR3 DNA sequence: TGTGCCAGCAGCCAAGAGCTCTTGGAGACCCAGTACTTC.

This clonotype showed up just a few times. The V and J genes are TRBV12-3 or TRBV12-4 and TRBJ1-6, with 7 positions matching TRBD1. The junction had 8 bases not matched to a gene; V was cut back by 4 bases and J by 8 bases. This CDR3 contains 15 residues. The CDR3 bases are TGTGCCAGCAGTTCGACAGGGTGGCTAGATTCACCCCTCCACTTT. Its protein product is CASSSTGWLDSPLHF.

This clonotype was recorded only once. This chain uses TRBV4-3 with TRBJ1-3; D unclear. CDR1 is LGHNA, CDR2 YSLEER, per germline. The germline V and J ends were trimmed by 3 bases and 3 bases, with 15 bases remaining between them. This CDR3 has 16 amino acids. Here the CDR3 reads CASSHEMRVNGNTIYF. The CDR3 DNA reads TGCGCCAGCAGCCACGAAATGCGGGTAAATGGAAACACCATATATTTT.